This is a list of T cell receptor beta chains from one sample in a study of blood T cells in healthy people across ages. TCRdb called the 5' RACE reads again in MiXCR, with one record for every CDR3 protein. The table includes over 600,000 distinct CDR3 sequences, around 20% detected once. Sequenced input: blood. Source of these receptors: a man between 65 and 79 years old in good health. CDR3s include the opening cysteine and the closing phenylalanine or tryptophan. A D gene is named only where the DNA matches it firmly. For some rows the clone size is stated as once, few or many, or as a class when expanded; others skip it.

d_call: -
clone_size: few
j_call: TRBJ2-1
v_call: TRBV20-1
cdr3_aa: CSARVAEQFF
cdr3_nt: TGCAGTGCTAGAGTGGCTGAGCAGTTCTTC

d_call: TRBD1
clone_size: -
j_call: TRBJ1-6
v_call: TRBV3-1
cdr3_aa: CASSKHRDRGQSPLHF
cdr3_nt: TGTGCCAGCAGCAAACACCGGGACAGGGGGCAATCACCCCTCCACTTT

d_call: -
clone_size: -
j_call: TRBJ1-6
v_call: TRBV20-1
cdr3_aa: CSAREKVLRGSPLHF
cdr3_nt: TGCAGTGCTAGAGAAAAGGTTTTGCGGGGCTCACCCCTCCACTTT

d_call: TRBD1
clone_size: few
j_call: TRBJ2-1
v_call: TRBV27
cdr3_aa: CASSLRQGFYNEQFF
cdr3_nt: TGTGCCAGCAGTTTGAGACAGGGGTTCTACAATGAGCAGTTCTTC

d_call: -
clone_size: -
j_call: TRBJ2-2
v_call: TRBV28
cdr3_aa: CASSGWYANTGELFF
cdr3_nt: TGTGCCAGCAGTGGTTGGTACGCGAACACCGGGGAGCTGTTTTTT

d_call: TRBD2
clone_size: few
j_call: TRBJ2-5
v_call: TRBV14
cdr3_aa: CASSQGRWTSGQETQYF
cdr3_nt: TGTGCCAGCAGCCAAGGAAGGTGGACTAGCGGTCAAGAGACCCAGTACTTC

d_call: -
clone_size: -
j_call: TRBJ2-5
v_call: TRBV6-1
cdr3_aa: CASSEGPGTQETQYF
cdr3_nt: TGTGCCAGCAGTGAGGGGCCAGGGACCCAAGAGACCCAGTACTTC

d_call: TRBD2
clone_size: -
j_call: TRBJ2-5
v_call: TRBV6-5
cdr3_aa: CASSYSRTRVETQYF
cdr3_nt: TGTGCCAGCAGTTACTCGCGGACTAGGGTTGAGACCCAGTACTTC

d_call: -
clone_size: -
j_call: TRBJ1-2
v_call: TRBV6-5
cdr3_aa: CASFGGTYGYTF
cdr3_nt: TGTGCCAGCTTCGGGGGCACCTATGGCTACACCTTC

d_call: -
clone_size: few
j_call: TRBJ2-1
v_call: TRBV9
cdr3_aa: CASSVGGLGGTKQNNEQFF
cdr3_nt: TGTGCCAGCAGCGTAGGAGGGTTAGGGGGGACTAAGCAGAACAATGAGCAGTTCTTC

d_call: -
clone_size: -
j_call: TRBJ2-3
v_call: TRBV14
cdr3_aa: CASSPTEGTDTQYF
cdr3_nt: TGTGCCAGCAGCCCTACGGAGGGGACAGATACGCAGTATTTT

d_call: TRBD2
clone_size: few
j_call: TRBJ2-1
v_call: TRBV20-1
cdr3_aa: CSARSAGLARFSEQFF
cdr3_nt: TGCAGTGCTAGATCAGCGGGACTAGCGCGTTTCAGTGAGCAGTTCTTC

d_call: -
clone_size: many
j_call: TRBJ1-1
v_call: TRBV20-1
cdr3_aa: CSVSGVTNTEAFF
cdr3_nt: TGCAGTGTTAGCGGGGTCACGAACACTGAAGCTTTCTTT

d_call: -
clone_size: many
j_call: TRBJ2-1
v_call: TRBV10-3
cdr3_aa: CAISVAAATYNEQFF
cdr3_nt: TGTGCCATCAGTGTAGCGGCCGCTACCTACAATGAGCAGTTCTTC

d_call: -
clone_size: many
j_call: TRBJ1-5
v_call: TRBV12-3/TRBV12-4
cdr3_aa: CASRYSVNQPQHF
cdr3_nt: TGTGCCAGCAGATACTCAGTCAATCAGCCCCAGCATTTT

d_call: -
clone_size: few
j_call: TRBJ2-1
v_call: TRBV7-3
cdr3_aa: CASSSRSYNAQFF
cdr3_nt: TGTGCCAGCAGCTCCCGATCCTACAATGCGCAGTTCTTC

d_call: -
clone_size: few
j_call: TRBJ1-3
v_call: TRBV13
cdr3_aa: CASSLGSDRSGNTIYF
cdr3_nt: TGTGCCAGCAGCTTAGGGTCAGACCGCTCTGGAAACACCATATATTTT

d_call: -
clone_size: -
j_call: TRBJ1-5
v_call: TRBV20-1
cdr3_aa: CSARTGPTGDQPQHF
cdr3_nt: TGCAGTGCTAGAACCGGGCCCACGGGCGATCAGCCCCAGCATTTT

d_call: TRBD2
clone_size: few
j_call: TRBJ2-1
v_call: TRBV6-6
cdr3_aa: CASSSTTSGANEQFF
cdr3_nt: TGTGCCAGCAGTTCTACGACTAGCGGGGCAAATGAGCAGTTCTTC

d_call: -
clone_size: -
j_call: TRBJ1-3
v_call: TRBV28
cdr3_aa: CASKRGNTIYF
cdr3_nt: TGTGCCAGCAAAAGAGGAAACACCATATATTTT

d_call: TRBD1
clone_size: once
j_call: TRBJ2-3
v_call: TRBV25-1
cdr3_aa: CASRTGTGDGGDTQYF
cdr3_nt: TGTGCCAGCAGAACGGGGACAGGGGACGGTGGAGATACGCAGTATTTT

d_call: -
clone_size: -
j_call: TRBJ2-1
v_call: TRBV10-3
cdr3_aa: CAISDTTSSYNEQFF
cdr3_nt: TGTGCCATCAGTGATACGACTAGCTCCTACAATGAGCAGTTCTTC

d_call: -
clone_size: -
j_call: TRBJ2-5
v_call: TRBV6-2/TRBV6-3
cdr3_aa: CASRTGTPNTQYF
cdr3_nt: TGTGCCAGCAGAACCGGGACACCTAATACCCAGTACTTC

d_call: TRBD1
clone_size: many
j_call: TRBJ2-5
v_call: TRBV29-1
cdr3_aa: CSVRQGWKTQYF
cdr3_nt: TGCAGCGTCAGACAGGGGTGGAAGACCCAGTACTTC

d_call: -
clone_size: many
j_call: TRBJ2-1
v_call: TRBV6-5
cdr3_aa: CASSYGAYSYNEQFF
cdr3_nt: TGTGCCAGCAGTTATGGGGCGTACTCCTACAATGAGCAGTTCTTC

d_call: -
clone_size: -
j_call: TRBJ2-5
v_call: TRBV20-1
cdr3_aa: CSARAGVRETQYF
cdr3_nt: TGCAGTGCTAGGGCCGGGGTCCGAGAGACCCAGTACTTC

d_call: TRBD1
clone_size: many
j_call: TRBJ2-3
v_call: TRBV12-3/TRBV12-4
cdr3_aa: CASKEDRVTDTQYF
cdr3_nt: TGTGCCAGCAAGGAGGACAGGGTCACAGATACGCAGTATTTT

d_call: TRBD2
clone_size: many
j_call: TRBJ2-3
v_call: TRBV25-1
cdr3_aa: CASSEASGANSTDTQYF
cdr3_nt: TGTGCCAGCAGTGAGGCTAGCGGGGCCAATAGCACAGATACGCAGTATTTT

d_call: -
clone_size: many
j_call: TRBJ2-7
v_call: TRBV10-3
cdr3_aa: CAISESSGRYAGEQYF
cdr3_nt: TGTGCCATCAGTGAGTCGTCGGGCCGTTACGCGGGCGAGCAGTACTTC

d_call: -
clone_size: few
j_call: TRBJ1-5
v_call: TRBV7-9
cdr3_aa: CASSLASDQPQHF
cdr3_nt: TGTGCCAGCAGCTTAGCCAGCGATCAGCCCCAGCATTTT

d_call: -
clone_size: -
j_call: TRBJ2-1
v_call: TRBV6-6
cdr3_aa: CASKNRDEQFF
cdr3_nt: TGTGCCAGCAAAAACCGCGATGAGCAGTTCTTC

d_call: -
clone_size: -
j_call: TRBJ2-1
v_call: TRBV12-3/TRBV12-4
cdr3_aa: CASSTRQGRNEQFF
cdr3_nt: TGTGCCAGCAGTACCCGGCAGGGGAGGAATGAGCAGTTCTTC

d_call: TRBD1
clone_size: -
j_call: TRBJ1-2
v_call: TRBV7-6
cdr3_aa: CASSLETGGKGYTF
cdr3_nt: TGTGCCAGCAGCTTAGAAACAGGGGGCAAGGGCTACACCTTC

d_call: -
clone_size: -
j_call: TRBJ2-1
v_call: TRBV6-5
cdr3_aa: CASSPLAYTYNEQFF
cdr3_nt: TGTGCCAGCAGCCCCTTAGCGTACACCTACAATGAGCAGTTCTTC

d_call: -
clone_size: -
j_call: TRBJ1-2
v_call: TRBV6-2/TRBV6-3
cdr3_aa: CASIDPGGYGYTF
cdr3_nt: TGTGCCAGCATTGATCCGGGAGGCTATGGCTACACCTTC

d_call: -
clone_size: -
j_call: TRBJ2-1
v_call: TRBV9
cdr3_aa: CASSVPGTLQQFF
cdr3_nt: TGTGCCAGCAGCGTACCCGGGACTCTTCAGCAGTTCTTC

d_call: -
clone_size: -
j_call: TRBJ2-7
v_call: TRBV20-1
cdr3_aa: CSARDRHRVYEQYF
cdr3_nt: TGCAGTGCTAGAGATCGCCACAGGGTGTACGAGCAGTACTTC

d_call: TRBD2
clone_size: few
j_call: TRBJ2-7
v_call: TRBV6-6
cdr3_aa: CASSGGTSGNYEQYF
cdr3_nt: TGTGCCAGCAGTGGGGGGACTAGCGGGAACTACGAGCAGTACTTC

d_call: -
clone_size: many
j_call: TRBJ1-4
v_call: TRBV29-1
cdr3_aa: CSVRTANEKLFF
cdr3_nt: TGCAGCGTGCGGACAGCTAATGAAAAACTGTTTTTT

d_call: -
clone_size: few
j_call: TRBJ2-1
v_call: TRBV10-3
cdr3_aa: CAIRTDSHNEQFF
cdr3_nt: TGTGCCATCAGAACCGACAGTCACAATGAGCAGTTCTTC

d_call: -
clone_size: -
j_call: TRBJ1-4
v_call: TRBV3-1
cdr3_aa: CASSREGMNEKLFF
cdr3_nt: TGTGCCAGCAGCCGGGAGGGGATGAATGAAAAACTGTTTTTT

d_call: TRBD1
clone_size: many
j_call: TRBJ2-1
v_call: TRBV5-1
cdr3_aa: CASSPGQVDNEQFF
cdr3_nt: TGCGCCAGCAGTCCGGGACAGGTGGACAATGAGCAGTTCTTC

d_call: -
clone_size: -
j_call: TRBJ1-2
v_call: TRBV5-1
cdr3_aa: CASSFAPGRGNYGYTF
cdr3_nt: TGCGCCAGCAGCTTTGCCCCGGGCCGGGGGAACTATGGCTACACCTTC

d_call: -
clone_size: -
j_call: TRBJ2-7
v_call: TRBV4-1
cdr3_aa: CASSREDSDPYEQYF
cdr3_nt: TGCGCCAGCAGCCGAGAGGACTCTGACCCCTACGAGCAGTACTTC

d_call: -
clone_size: -
j_call: TRBJ1-2
v_call: TRBV11-2
cdr3_aa: CAGSLSSYGYTF
cdr3_nt: TGTGCCGGCAGCTTATCGTCTTATGGCTACACCTTC

d_call: -
clone_size: -
j_call: TRBJ2-5
v_call: TRBV2
cdr3_aa: CASSGEHGETQYF
cdr3_nt: TGTGCCAGCAGTGGGGAACACGGTGAGACCCAGTACTTC